This T cell receptor (beta chain) was captured in a study of long-term antiretroviral therapy in people with HIV. As to this clone: What it recognizes is unknown.

They ran version v3.0 of the immunoSEQ assay at survey level. The assay was immunoSEQ multiplex PCR, and TCRdb's table has in-frame clones only and misses some. The sample includes 26,000 or so clones, approximately 87% of them seen just once. Broader study findings: Clones with expansion before ART led the repertoire at all time points.

Germline loops: CDR1 LNHDA, CDR2 SQIVND (reference sequence). V was trimmed by 3 bases and J by 0 bases, leaving 6 bases between them. The CDR3 loop spans 14 amino acids. This sequence joins TRBV19 and TRBJ1-3, with D unresolved. The clonotype comes from a woman aged 18-29 years with HIV. The sequenced sample was unsorted PBMCs, obtained 0.5 years after starting antiretroviral therapy. CDR3 DNA sequence: TGTGCCAGTAGTATCTCCCACTCTGGAAACACCATATATTTT. Translating gives CASSISHSGNTIYF.